A single T cell receptor (beta chain) is shown here with its context. The sample comes from a study of blood T cell repertoires in COVID-19. Study overall: Both acute and convalescent COVID-19 samples were obtained from the United States, Italy and Spain.

Original data processing: Amplified reference gene primers provided the basis for estimating nucleated cell counts. The assay was immunoSEQ multiplex PCR, and TCRdb's table has in-frame clones only and misses some. The V and J calls and clone size come from that table; D and trimming were worked out from the DNA. The sample comprises about 90,000 clones, approximately 80% of which are singletons, and 7% rests with the top ten. This TCR came from a man between 65 and 79 years old with acute or convalescent COVID-19. The source material was peripheral blood.

CDR3 DNA: TGTGCCAGCAGCTTAACCGAGCTCTCCTACGAGCAGTACTTC. Translated: CASSLTELSYEQYF. The chain uses TRBV7-8 and TRBJ2-7; D gene ambiguous. The V and J ends lost 2 bases and 0 bases respectively, with 8 bases between them. This CDR3 has 14 amino acids. Germline V CDR1 and CDR2: SGHVS, FQNEAQ.